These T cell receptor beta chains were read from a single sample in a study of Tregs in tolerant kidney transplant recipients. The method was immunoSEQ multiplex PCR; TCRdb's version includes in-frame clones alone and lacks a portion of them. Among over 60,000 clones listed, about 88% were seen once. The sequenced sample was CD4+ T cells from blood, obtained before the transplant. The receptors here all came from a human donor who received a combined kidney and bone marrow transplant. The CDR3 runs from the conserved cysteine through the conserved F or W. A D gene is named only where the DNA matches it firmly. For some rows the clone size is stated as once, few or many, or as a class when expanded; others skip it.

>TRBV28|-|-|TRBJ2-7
CASGLPEKYEQYF
TGTGCCAGCGGCTTACCTGAAAAGTACGAGCAGTACTTC
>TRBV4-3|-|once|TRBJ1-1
CASSQVYSVGDTEAFF
TGCGCCAGCAGCCAAGTTTATAGCGTTGGGGACACTGAAGCTTTCTTT
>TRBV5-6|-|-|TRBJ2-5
CASSGVGSGETQYF
TGTGCCAGCTCCGGGGTCGGGAGTGGGGAGACCCAGTACTTC
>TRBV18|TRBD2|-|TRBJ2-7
CASSPLAGARNEQYF
TGTGCCAGCTCACCACTAGCGGGAGCCCGGAACGAGCAGTACTTC
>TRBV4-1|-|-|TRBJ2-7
CASSKGLSQYEQYF
TGCGCCAGCAGCAAAGGACTCAGCCAGTACGAGCAGTACTTC
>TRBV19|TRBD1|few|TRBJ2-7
CASSNPGQGRYEQYF
TGTGCCAGTAGTAATCCGGGACAGGGACGCTACGAGCAGTACTTC
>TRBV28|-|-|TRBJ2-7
CAVPGDEQYF
TGTGCCGTCCCAGGGGACGAGCAGTACTTC
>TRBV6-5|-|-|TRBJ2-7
CASRGSLASYEQYF
TGTGCCAGCAGGGGCTCACTAGCTTCCTACGAGCAGTACTTC
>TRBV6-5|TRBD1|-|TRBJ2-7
CASSVIRDRAYEQYF
TGTGCCAGCAGTGTAATCCGGGACAGAGCCTACGAGCAGTACTTC
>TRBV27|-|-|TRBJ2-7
CASSLSIRTPTYEQYF
TGTGCCAGCAGTTTATCTATTCGGACACCAACCTACGAGCAGTACTTC
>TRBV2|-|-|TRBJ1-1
CASSEGLVNTEAFF
TGTGCCAGCAGTGAAGGCTTAGTGAACACTGAAGCTTTCTTT
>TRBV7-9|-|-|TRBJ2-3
CASSSEDTQYF
TGTGCCAGCAGCTCCGAGGATACGCAGTATTTT
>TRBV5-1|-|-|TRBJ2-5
CASSLVGGFQETQYF
TGCGCCAGCAGCTTGGTCGGCGGCTTCCAAGAGACCCAGTACTTC
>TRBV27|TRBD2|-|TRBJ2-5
CASSLSLAGGETQYF
TGTGCCAGCAGTTTATCCCTAGCGGGAGGGGAGACCCAGTACTTC
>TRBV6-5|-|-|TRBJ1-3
CASSPLLFGNTIYF
TGTGCCAGCAGTCCTCTTCTTTTTGGAAACACCATATATTTT
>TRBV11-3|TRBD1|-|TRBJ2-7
CASSLGPGQGGEQYF
TGTGCCAGCAGCTTAGGACCGGGACAGGGTGGCGAGCAGTACTTC
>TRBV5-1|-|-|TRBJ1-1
CASSLGRENTEAFF
TGCGCCAGCAGCTTGGGCAGGGAGAACACTGAAGCTTTCTTT
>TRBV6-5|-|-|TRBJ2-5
CASRSGGETQYF
TGTGCCAGCAGGAGCGGAGGAGAGACCCAGTACTTC
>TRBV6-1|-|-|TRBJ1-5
CASRTTLDNQPQHF
TGTGCCAGCAGGACGACATTGGACAATCAGCCCCAGCATTTT
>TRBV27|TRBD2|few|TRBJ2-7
CASSLPSASGNYEQYF
TGTGCCAGCAGTTTGCCTTCAGCTAGCGGGAACTACGAGCAGTACTTC
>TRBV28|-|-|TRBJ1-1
CASSLTGKWVNTEAFF
TGTGCCAGCAGTTTAACAGGGAAGTGGGTGAACACTGAAGCTTTCTTT
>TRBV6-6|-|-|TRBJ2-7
CASSYSAKSYEQYF
TGTGCCAGCAGTTACAGCGCTAAGTCCTACGAGCAGTACTTC
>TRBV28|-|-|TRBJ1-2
CASSLRAGVYGYTF
TGTGCCAGCAGTTTACGCGCAGGGGTTTATGGCTACACCTTC
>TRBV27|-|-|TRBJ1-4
CASSRLPHIGVGEKLFF
TGTGCCAGCAGTCGCTTACCTCATATTGGAGTGGGTGAAAAACTGTTTTTT
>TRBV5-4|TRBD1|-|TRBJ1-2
CASSFGGQGARYGYTF
TGTGCCAGCAGCTTTGGGGGACAGGGGGCTCGGTATGGCTACACCTTC
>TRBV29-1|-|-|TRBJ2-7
CSVGWRSDEQYF
TGCAGCGTTGGCTGGAGGAGCGACGAGCAGTACTTC
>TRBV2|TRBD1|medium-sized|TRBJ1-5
CASSVDRGQPQHF
TGTGCCAGCAGTGTTGACAGGGGGCAGCCCCAGCATTTT
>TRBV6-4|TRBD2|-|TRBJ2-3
CASSELFSGRRDTQYF
TGTGCCAGCAGTGAGCTATTTAGCGGGAGAAGGGATACGCAGTATTTT
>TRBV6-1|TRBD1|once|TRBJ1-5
CASSEGTGVVGALQPQHF
TGTGCCAGCAGTGAGGGGACAGGGGTCGTCGGAGCGCTACAGCCCCAGCATTTT
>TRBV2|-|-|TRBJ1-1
CASMGPGSRQPMNTEAFF
TGTGCCAGCATGGGTCCTGGTTCGCGGCAGCCAATGAACACTGAAGCTTTCTTT
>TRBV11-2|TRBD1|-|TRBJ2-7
CASSPSKGADEQYF
TGTGCCAGCAGCCCATCTAAGGGGGCCGACGAGCAGTACTTC
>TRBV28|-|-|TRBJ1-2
CASRVGASNYGYTF
TGTGCCAGCAGAGTGGGGGCCAGTAACTATGGCTACACCTTC
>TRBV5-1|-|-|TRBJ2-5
CASSLAARAEETQYF
TGCGCCAGCAGCTTGGCGGCCAGGGCAGAAGAGACCCAGTACTTC
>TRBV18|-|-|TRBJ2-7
CASSPSRGGHEQYF
TGTGCCAGCTCACCAAGCAGGGGTGGCCACGAGCAGTACTTC
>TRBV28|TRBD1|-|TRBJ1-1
CASSFSGGLNTEAFF
TGTGCCAGCAGTTTCTCAGGGGGTTTGAACACTGAAGCTTTCTTT
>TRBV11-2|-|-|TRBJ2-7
CASTPGYEQYF
TGTGCCAGCACCCCGGGCTACGAGCAGTACTTC
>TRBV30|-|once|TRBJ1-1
CAWTRTDRNTEAFF
TGTGCCTGGACAAGGACAGATAGGAACACTGAAGCTTTCTTT
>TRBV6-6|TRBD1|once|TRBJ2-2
CASSWQGAGGELFF
TGTGCCAGCAGTTGGCAGGGGGCGGGCGGGGAGCTGTTTTTT
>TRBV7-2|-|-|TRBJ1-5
CASSFGGANQPQHF
TGTGCCAGCAGCTTCGGAGGCGCCAATCAGCCCCAGCATTTT
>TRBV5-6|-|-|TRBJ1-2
CASSLVVGAGGYTF
TGTGCCAGCAGCTTGGTTGTAGGGGCTGGTGGCTACACCTTC
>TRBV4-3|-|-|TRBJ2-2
CASRAGIGFTGELFF
TGCGCCAGCCGGGCAGGGATTGGGTTCACCGGGGAGCTGTTTTTT
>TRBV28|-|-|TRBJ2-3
CASSLRAGWAQYF
TGTGCCAGCAGTTTACGGGCAGGGTGGGCGCAGTATTTT
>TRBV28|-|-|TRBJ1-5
CASSSWAVSNQPQHF
TGTGCCAGCAGTTCCTGGGCCGTTAGCAATCAGCCCCAGCATTTT
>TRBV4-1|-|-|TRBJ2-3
CASSQEAVRRPDTQYF
TGCGCCAGCAGCCAAGAAGCGGTGAGAAGACCAGATACGCAGTATTTT
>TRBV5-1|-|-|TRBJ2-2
CASSVQGPGELFF
TGCGCCAGCAGCGTACAGGGTCCCGGGGAGCTGTTTTTT
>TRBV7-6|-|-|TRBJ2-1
CASSLTSEQFF
TGTGCCAGCAGTCTCACTAGTGAGCAGTTCTTC
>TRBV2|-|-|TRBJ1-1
CASSGQEVTEAFF
TGTGCCAGCAGTGGGCAGGAGGTCACTGAAGCTTTCTTT
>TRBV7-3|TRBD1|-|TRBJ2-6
CASSFLQGGPGANVLTF
TGTGCCAGCAGCTTCCTACAGGGGGGCCCCGGGGCCAACGTCCTGACTTTC
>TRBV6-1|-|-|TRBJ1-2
CASSEFGSYGYTF
TGTGCCAGCAGTGAATTTGGGAGCTATGGCTACACCTTC